The 14 T cell receptor beta chains below were found in one sample sequenced in a study of T-cell reconstitution after alpha-beta-depleted transplantation in children. A TCRbeta library incorporating unique molecular identifiers was prepared. TCRdb ran MiXCR on the PCR reads and lists one entry per CDR3 protein. Here the sample spans around 700,000 distinct CDR3 sequences, under 15% being singletons. The source was PBMCs, collected before TCRalphabeta/CD19-depleted stem cell transplant. The receptor set was obtained from a girl aged 2-15 years with congenital amegakaryocytic thrombocytopenia, due to receive a stem cell transplant.

This clonotype has just a few counts. In nucleotides, the CDR3 is TGTGCCAGCAGTCCACCTAACGGGCAAGGATATGGCTACACCTTC. It translates to CASSPPNGQGYGYTF. The chain has TRBV12-3 or TRBV12-4 and TRBJ1-2; D uncertain. Trimming shortened V by 5 bases and J by 5 bases, and 18 bases separated the two germline ends. This CDR3 has 15 residues.

The rearrangement joins TRBV12-3 or TRBV12-4 to TRBJ2-7; D is unclear. With 4 bases removed from V and 10 bases from J, the gap between germline ends came to 17 bases. The CDR3 length is 13 residues. The DNA of the CDR3 is TGTGCCAGCAGTTCAAATACCTACTTCCCCCAGTACTTC. Translated, it gives CASSSNTYFPQYF.

The chain has TRBV7-8 and TRBJ2-7; the match to TRBD1 covers 9 bases. V lost 4 bases and J lost 2; bases outside the gene matches: 6. Germline lookup yields CDR1 SGHVS and CDR2 FQNEAQ. This CDR3 contains 15 residues. CDR3 sequence (DNA): TGTGCCAGCAGCTACGGGACAGGGAACACCTACGAGCAGTACTTC. This encodes CASSYGTGNTYEQYF.

The chain combines TRBV12-3 or TRBV12-4 with TRBJ1-5; D gene uncertain. CDR3 length equals 12 residues. V lost 11 bases and J 0 bases, leaving 8 bases between the germline ends. This CDR3 reads CAAGYSNQPQHF. CDR3 DNA sequence: TGTGCCGCAGGCTATAGCAATCAGCCCCAGCATTTT.

This clonotype was picked up a small number of times. The J gene is TRBJ2-7, the V gene TRBV7-2; no reliable D call. Trimming shortened V by 5 bases and J by 2 bases, and 7 bases separated the two germline ends. Germline V gene data show CDR1 as SGHTA and CDR2 as FQGNSA. This CDR3 is 12 amino acids long. The CDR3 loop reads CASSNPPYEQYF. DNA for the CDR3: TGTGCCAGCAGCAATCCTCCCTACGAGCAGTACTTC.

This clonotype was seen many times. The V and J genes are TRBV12-3 or TRBV12-4 and TRBJ2-1, with 7 bases identical to TRBD2. The V segment lost 10 bases and the J segment 8 bases; nucleotides outside the gene matches: 11. The CDR3 is 13 amino acids. CDR3 residues: CATRLARGDEQFF. The DNA of the CDR3 is TGTGCCACCAGACTAGCTCGGGGGGATGAGCAGTTCTTC.

This clonotype has at least ten counts. The V and J genes are TRBV20-1 and TRBJ2-3; D gene uncertain. With 1 base removed from V and 0 bases from J, the gap between germline ends came to 14 bases. In germline, CDR1 is DFQATT, CDR2 SNEGSKA (reference sequence). The CDR3 totals 16 residues. CDR3 sequence reads: CSARVFFVGSTDTQYF. The CDR3 nucleotides are TGCAGTGCTAGAGTGTTCTTTGTGGGTAGCACAGATACGCAGTATTTT.

This clonotype was seen many times. The chain employs TRBV20-1 and TRBJ2-1; 13 bases fit TRBD2. V dropped 6 bases and J dropped 7; count of bases not matched to a gene: 9. Germline V lookup: CDR1 DFQATT, CDR2 SNEGSKA (reference sequence). The CDR3 runs 15 residues. The CDR3 region is CSARRLAGGENEQFF. Written as DNA, the CDR3 is TGCAGTGCGAGGAGACTAGCGGGAGGCGAAAATGAGCAGTTCTTC.

This clonotype was counted a few times. The chain joins TRBV6-1 to TRBJ2-5; maybe TRBD2 (6 bases). The CDR3 has 14 residues. Trimming left V 6 bases short and J 2 bases short, with 13 bases between. Germline V gene data show CDR1 as MNHNS and CDR2 as SASEGT. The CDR3 loop is CASRWEDRQETQYF. DNA of the CDR3: TGTGCCAGCAGGTGGGAGGATCGGCAAGAGACCCAGTACTTC.

This clonotype was observed many times. The chain recombines TRBV7-9 with TRBJ1-4; D unresolved. The CDR3 runs to 14 residues. Germline values: CDR1 SEHNR, CDR2 FQNEAQ (reference sequence). Trimming stripped 3 bases from V and 8 bases from J, with 13 bases between. CDR3 nucleotide sequence: TGTGCCAGCAGCTTCTCTCCAGGCGTGGAAAAACTGTTTTTT. Its protein product is CASSFSPGVEKLFF.

This clonotype was recorded at least ten times. The chain recombines TRBV5-1 with TRBJ2-5; D remains ambiguous. The CDR3 is made up of 14 amino acids. The V and J ends lost 4 bases and 1 base respectively, with 11 bases between them. Germline CDR1 and CDR2: SGHRS and YFSETQ. The CDR3 here is CASSPTATQETQYF. Here the CDR3 DNA reads TGCGCCAGCAGCCCGACTGCCACCCAAGAGACCCAGTACTTC.

This clonotype came up many times. The chain links TRBV29-1 to TRBJ2-3; 10 bases are shared with TRBD1. Germline V lookup: CDR1 SQVTM, CDR2 ANQGSEA. This CDR3 comprises 17 residues. The trim removed 7 bases at V and 1 base at J, leaving 14 bases unmatched. This CDR3 reads CSGSPGQGVGGTDTQYF. Written as DNA, the CDR3 is TGCAGCGGCTCTCCCGGACAGGGGGTCGGGGGCACAGATACGCAGTATTTT.

This clonotype was counted a few times. V gene TRBV7-2 combines with J gene TRBJ1-1; D gene uncertain. There are 13 residues in the CDR3. Germline CDR1 is SGHTA and CDR2 is FQGNSA. V was pared by 5 bases and J by 3 bases, with 10 bases between. The CDR3 here is CASSPYLYTEAFF. The CDR3 nucleotides read TGTGCCAGCAGCCCATACTTGTACACTGAAGCTTTCTTT. Full variable domain (remainder filled in from reference TRBV7-2 and TRBJ1-1): GAGVSQSPSNKVTEKGKDVELRCDPISGHTALYWYRQSLGQGLEFLIYFQGNSAPDKSGLPSDRFSAERTGGSVSTLTIQRTQQEDSAVYLCASSPYLYTEAFFGQGTRLTVV.

This clonotype was seen many times. The CDR3 coding sequence is TGTGCCAGCAGCTTTTTTGGCCGGGGACGGATTAATGAAAAACTGTTTTTT. Protein sequence: CASSFFGRGRINEKLFF. This chain joins TRBV5-6 and TRBJ1-4, with D maybe TRBD1 (5 bases). The CDR3 is 17 amino acids. V lost 2 bases to trimming and J lost 4 bases, with 18 bases between them. Germline V gene sequence: CDR1 SGHDT, CDR2 YYEEEE.